These 18 T cell receptor beta chains were all obtained from the same sample, sequenced in a study of shared clonotypes between healthy human individuals. Clones were read by immunoSEQ multiplex PCR, and TCRdb kept only the in-frame ones, dropping some. Here the sample spans 650,000 to 700,000 clones, around 90% being singletons. Sequencing used memory CD8+ T cells from PBMCs. The subset: CD45RO+ cells pooled with CCR7-negative TemRA cells. These receptors were obtained from a man in his late teens or twenties in good health. Some clones in this sample may be carry-over from other donors' samples.

The chain couples TRBV27 to TRBJ2-1; TRBD2 matches 13 bases. Germline trimming cut 6 bases from V and 5 bases from J; bases unmatched to any gene: 13. This CDR3 is built from 18 residues. Germline V lookup: CDR1 MNHEY, CDR2 SMNVEV (reference sequence). CDR3 in DNA: TGTGCCAGCAGCCGAGGACTAGCGGGAGTAAAGCGTAACAATGAGCAGTTCTTC. This codes for CASSRGLAGVKRNNEQFF.

The chain couples TRBV5-1 to TRBJ2-1, with D tentatively TRBD2 (5 bases). Deletions cut 1 base from V and 10 bases from J, with 12 bases between. The CDR3 is 13 amino acids. From germline, CDR1 is SGHRS and CDR2 YFSETQ. CDR3 nucleotides: TGCGCCAGCAGCTTGTTGGGAGAAAACGAGCAGTTCTTC. This gives the protein CASSLLGENEQFF.

The rearrangement uses TRBV7-9 and TRBJ1-4, with 7 positions matching TRBD1. This CDR3 spans 14 amino acids. Germline-derived CDR1 and CDR2 are SEHNR and FQNEAQ (reference sequence). V shed 5 bases and J 10 bases; nucleotides not matched to a gene: 10. The CDR3 loop reads CASSPGQFMGKLFF. Here the CDR3 DNA reads TGTGCCAGCAGCCCGGGACAGTTCATGGGAAAACTGTTTTTT.

This rearrangement joins TRBV6-1 to TRBJ1-4; the match to TRBD1 covers 10 bases. The J segment lost 4 bases and the V segment lost 2 bases, leaving 10 bases of the junction unmatched. Germline V gene sequence: CDR1 MNHNS, CDR2 SASEGT. The CDR3 totals 18 residues. In nucleotides, the CDR3 is TGTGCCAGCAGTGAACGGGACAGGGGTCTAGGATATAATGAAAAACTGTTTTTT. This translates into CASSERDRGLGYNEKLFF.

The chain recombines TRBV5-6 with TRBJ2-7, with TRBD1 matching over 7 bases. Trimming removed 2 bases from V and 1 base from J; junction bases left unmatched: 3. This CDR3 is built from 14 residues. CDR1 and CDR2 (germline): SGHDT, YYEEEE. The CDR3 coding sequence is TGTGCCAGCAGCTTCCGGGACAGATCCTACGAGCAGTACTTC. Translating it yields CASSFRDRSYEQYF. The whole variable domain, filled in from reference TRBV5-6 and TRBJ2-7, reads DAGVTQSPTHLIKTRGQQVTLRCSPKSGHDTVSWYQQALGQGPQFIFQYYEEEERQRGNFPDRFSGHQFPNYSSELNVNALLLGDSALYLCASSFRDRSYEQYFGPGTRLTVT.

The CDR3, as DNA: TGTGCCAGCAGCCCGGGGGGAGGGAGGCCCTACGAGCAGTACTTC. This translates into CASSPGGGRPYEQYF. The chain uses TRBV9 and TRBJ2-7; 7 positions agree with TRBD2. Unmatched junction bases numbered 9, after V lost 4 bases and J lost 2 bases. CDR3 length equals 15 residues. Germline V gene data show CDR1 as SGDLS and CDR2 as YYNGEE.

This clone was observed once. This chain connects TRBV9 to TRBJ2-3, with 7 nucleotides matching TRBD1. Germline CDR1 SGDLS, CDR2 YYNGEE. V was pared by 0 bases and J by 1 base, with 5 bases of the junction left unmatched. The CDR3 has 16 residues. In DNA form, the CDR3 reads TGTGCCAGCAGCGTAGAGAACAGGGGAGGCACAGATACGCAGTATTTT. Translation: CASSVENRGGTDTQYF.

The rearrangement links TRBV9 to TRBJ1-3, with unresolved D. The CDR3 is 15 residues long. V was trimmed by 5 bases and J by 0 bases, leaving 12 bases between them. In germline, CDR1 is SGDLS, CDR2 YYNGEE. The CDR3 loop reads CASSEGGRSGNTIYF. CDR3 DNA sequence: TGTGCCAGCAGTGAGGGAGGCCGCTCTGGAAACACCATATATTTT.

The rearrangement joins TRBV27 to TRBJ2-7; no clear D. The germline CDR1 and CDR2 sequences are MNHEY and SMNVEV (reference sequence). There are 18 residues in the CDR3. Trimming shortened V by 8 bases and J by 1 base, and 27 bases separated the two germline ends. CDR3 protein: CASHSNPGPQNHSYEQYF. DNA for the CDR3: TGTGCCAGCCACTCCAACCCGGGCCCTCAGAACCATTCCTACGAGCAGTACTTC.

The V call is TRBV7-9, the J call TRBJ2-1; 13 nucleotides match TRBD2. The CDR3 runs 17 residues. Germline V lookup: CDR1 SEHNR, CDR2 FQNEAQ (reference sequence). Unmatched junction bases numbered 7, after V lost 5 bases and J lost 3 bases. The CDR3: CASSPGTSGTGYNEQFF. CDR3 bases: TGTGCCAGCAGCCCAGGGACTAGCGGGACGGGCTACAATGAGCAGTTCTTC.

CDR3: CASSQDPAGGPYEQYF. The CDR3 region has the DNA TGTGCCAGCAGCCAAGACCCAGCGGGAGGGCCTTACGAGCAGTACTTC. The rearrangement links TRBV14 to TRBJ2-7; 10 bases line up with TRBD2. Trimming removed 0 bases from V and 4 bases from J; junction bases left unmatched: 6. Germline V gene sequence: CDR1 SGHDN, CDR2 FVKESK. The CDR3 spans 16 residues.

V usage is TRBV7-6 and J usage is TRBJ2-7, with D unclear. The CDR3 spans 14 residues. Per germline, CDR1 SGHVS and CDR2 FNYEAQ. V gave up 5 bases and J gave up 2 bases, with 13 bases separating them. The CDR3 DNA is TGTGCCAGCAGCACCAACGGGCGCCCCTACGAGCAGTACTTC. Translation: CASSTNGRPYEQYF.

Comments on this clone: Additional DNA sequences in this sample encode the identical CDR3. This sequence joins TRBV7-9 and TRBJ2-7, with D unclear. The germline V gene has CDR1 SEHNR and CDR2 FQNEAQ (reference sequence). The length of the CDR3 is 12 residues. Trimming left V 1 base short and J 7 bases short, with 8 bases between. CDR3 DNA: TGTGCCAGCAGCTTAGGGGGTCGGGAGCAGTACTTC. Protein: CASSLGGREQYF. The full variable domain, its missing parts supplied by reference TRBV7-9 and TRBJ2-7, is DTGVSQNPRHKITKRGQNVTFRCDPISEHNRLYWYRQTLGQGPEFLTYFQNEAQLEKSRLLSDRFSAERPKGSFSTLEIQRTEQGDSAMYLCASSLGGREQYFGPGTRLTVT.

This chain connects TRBV21-1 to TRBJ2-1; the table's D call of TRBD2 was not tested on the DNA. TRBV21-1 is assigned pseudogene status. This CDR3 contains 19 residues. The CDR3 loop reads CASSKVGLAGGLVDNEQFF. CDR3 in DNA: TGTGCCAGCAGCAAAGTTGGGCTAGCGGGAGGGCTCGTGGACAATGAGCAGTTCTTC.

J is TRBJ1-5 and V is TRBV5-6; D is perhaps TRBD1 (5 bases). Trimming cost V 0 bases and J 6 bases, with 10 bases left between them. CDR3 length: 14 amino acids. Germline-derived CDR1 and CDR2 are SGHDT and YYEEEE. As DNA, the CDR3 is TGTGCCAGCAGCTTGGCAGGGTTCGGTCAGCCCCAGCATTTT. It encodes CASSLAGFGQPQHF.

The rearrangement links TRBV10-3 to TRBJ2-3; D is uncertain. CDR1 and CDR2 from the germline V gene are ENHRY and SYGVKD. The CDR3 sequence is 12 residues long. Trimming took 3 bases from V and 0 from J, leaving 1 base between them. As DNA, the CDR3 is TGTGCCATCAGTGAAAGCACAGATACGCAGTATTTT. It specifies CAISESTDTQYF.

The chain links TRBV6-1 to TRBJ2-7, with D hard to call. The V end was cut by 6 bases, the J end by 3 bases, with 6 bases between. The CDR3 is made up of 11 amino acids. The germline gives CDR1 MNHNS, CDR2 SASEGT. As DNA, the CDR3 is TGTGCCAGCAGAAAAAGCTACGAGCAGTACTTC. Translating gives CASRKSYEQYF.

The V gene is TRBV27, the J gene TRBJ1-1; D gene unclear. The V gene lost 5 bases and the J gene lost 2 bases, with 9 bases spanning the gap. CDR3 length: 13 amino acids. CDR1 and CDR2 (germline): MNHEY, SMNVEV (reference sequence). The CDR3 here is CASSKGINTEAFF. Written as DNA, the CDR3 is TGTGCCAGCAGTAAAGGGATAAACACTGAAGCTTTCTTT.